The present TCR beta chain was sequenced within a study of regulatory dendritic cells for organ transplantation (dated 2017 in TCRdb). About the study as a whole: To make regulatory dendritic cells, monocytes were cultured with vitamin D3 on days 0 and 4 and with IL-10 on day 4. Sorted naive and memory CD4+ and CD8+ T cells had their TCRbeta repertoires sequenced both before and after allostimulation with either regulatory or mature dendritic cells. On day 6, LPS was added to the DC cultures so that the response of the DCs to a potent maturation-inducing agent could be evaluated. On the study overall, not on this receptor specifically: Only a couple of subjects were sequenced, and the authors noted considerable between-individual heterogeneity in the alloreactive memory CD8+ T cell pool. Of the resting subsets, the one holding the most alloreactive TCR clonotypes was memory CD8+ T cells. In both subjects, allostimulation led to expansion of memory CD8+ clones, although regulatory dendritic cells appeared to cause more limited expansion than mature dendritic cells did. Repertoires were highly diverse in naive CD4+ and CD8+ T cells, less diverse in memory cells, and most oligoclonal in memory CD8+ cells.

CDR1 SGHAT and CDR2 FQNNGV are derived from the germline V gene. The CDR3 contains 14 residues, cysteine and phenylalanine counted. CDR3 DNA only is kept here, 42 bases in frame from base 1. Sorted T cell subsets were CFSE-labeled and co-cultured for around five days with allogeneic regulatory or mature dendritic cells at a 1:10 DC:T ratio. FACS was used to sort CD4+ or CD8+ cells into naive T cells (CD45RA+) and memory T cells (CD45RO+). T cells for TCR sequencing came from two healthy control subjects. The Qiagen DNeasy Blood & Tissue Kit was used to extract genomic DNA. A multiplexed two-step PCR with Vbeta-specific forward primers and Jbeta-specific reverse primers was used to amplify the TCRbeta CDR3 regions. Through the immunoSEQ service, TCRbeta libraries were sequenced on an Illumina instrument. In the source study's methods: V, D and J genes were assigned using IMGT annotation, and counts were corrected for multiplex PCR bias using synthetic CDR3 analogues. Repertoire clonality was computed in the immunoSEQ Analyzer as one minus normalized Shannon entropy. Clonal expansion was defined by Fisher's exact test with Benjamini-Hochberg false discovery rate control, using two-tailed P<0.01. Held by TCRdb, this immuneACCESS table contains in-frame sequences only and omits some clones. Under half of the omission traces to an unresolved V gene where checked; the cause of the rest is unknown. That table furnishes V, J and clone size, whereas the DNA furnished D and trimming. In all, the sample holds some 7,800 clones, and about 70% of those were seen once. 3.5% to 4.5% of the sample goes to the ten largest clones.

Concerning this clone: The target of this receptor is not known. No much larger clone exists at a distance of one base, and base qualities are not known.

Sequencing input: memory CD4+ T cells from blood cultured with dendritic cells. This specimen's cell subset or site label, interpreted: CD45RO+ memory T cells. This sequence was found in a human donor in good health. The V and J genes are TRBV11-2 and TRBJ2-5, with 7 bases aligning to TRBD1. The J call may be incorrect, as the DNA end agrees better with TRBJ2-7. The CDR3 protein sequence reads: CASSLDARGYEQYF. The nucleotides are TGTGCCAGCAGCTTAGACGCCAGGGGGTACGAGCAGTACTTC.